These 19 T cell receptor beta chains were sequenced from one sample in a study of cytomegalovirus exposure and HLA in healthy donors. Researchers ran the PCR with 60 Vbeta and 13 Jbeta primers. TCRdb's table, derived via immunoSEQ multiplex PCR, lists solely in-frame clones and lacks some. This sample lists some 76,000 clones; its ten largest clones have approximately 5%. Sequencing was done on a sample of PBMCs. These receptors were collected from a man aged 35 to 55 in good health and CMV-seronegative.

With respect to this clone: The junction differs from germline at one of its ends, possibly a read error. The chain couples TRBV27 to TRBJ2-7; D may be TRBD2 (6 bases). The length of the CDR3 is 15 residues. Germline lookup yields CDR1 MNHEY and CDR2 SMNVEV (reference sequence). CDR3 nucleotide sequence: TGTGCCAGCAGTCCGCGGTGGCGGGGTTCCTCCGAGCAGTACTTC. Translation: CASSPRWRGSSEQYF.

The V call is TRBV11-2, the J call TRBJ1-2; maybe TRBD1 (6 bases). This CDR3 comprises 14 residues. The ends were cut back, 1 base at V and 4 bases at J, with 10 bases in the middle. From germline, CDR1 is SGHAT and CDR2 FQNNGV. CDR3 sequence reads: CASSLALTGYGYTF. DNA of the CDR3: TGTGCCAGCAGCTTAGCGTTGACAGGCTATGGCTACACCTTC.

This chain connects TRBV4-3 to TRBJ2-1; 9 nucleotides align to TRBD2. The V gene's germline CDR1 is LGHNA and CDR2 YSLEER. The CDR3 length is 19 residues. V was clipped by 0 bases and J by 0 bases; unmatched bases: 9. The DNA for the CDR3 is TGCGCCAGCAGCCAAGATCCTTGGGCTAGCGGGGCCTCCTACAATGAGCAGTTCTTC. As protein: CASSQDPWASGASYNEQFF.

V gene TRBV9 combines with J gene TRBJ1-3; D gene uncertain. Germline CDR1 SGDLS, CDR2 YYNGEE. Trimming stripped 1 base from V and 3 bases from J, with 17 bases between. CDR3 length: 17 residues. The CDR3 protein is CASSVYSTRGYGNTIYF. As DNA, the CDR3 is TGTGCCAGCAGCGTATATAGTACGAGAGGGTATGGAAACACCATATATTTT.

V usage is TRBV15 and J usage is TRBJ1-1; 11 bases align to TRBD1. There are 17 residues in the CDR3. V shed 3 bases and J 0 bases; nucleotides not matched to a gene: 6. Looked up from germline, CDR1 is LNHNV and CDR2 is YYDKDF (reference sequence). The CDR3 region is CATSRGQGEWVNTEAFF. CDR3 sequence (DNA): TGTGCCACCAGCAGGGGACAGGGGGAATGGGTGAACACTGAAGCTTTCTTT.

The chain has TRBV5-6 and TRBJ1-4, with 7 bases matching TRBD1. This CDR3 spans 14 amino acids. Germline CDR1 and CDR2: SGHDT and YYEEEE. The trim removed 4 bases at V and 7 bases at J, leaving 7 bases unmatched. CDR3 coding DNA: TGTGCCAGCAGCACCTCGACAGGGAGTGAAAAACTGTTTTTT. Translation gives CASSTSTGSEKLFF. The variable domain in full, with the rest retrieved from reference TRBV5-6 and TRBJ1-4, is DAGVTQSPTHLIKTRGQQVTLRCSPKSGHDTVSWYQQALGQGPQFIFQYYEEEERQRGNFPDRFSGHQFPNYSSELNVNALLLGDSALYLCASSTSTGSEKLFFGSGTQLSVL.

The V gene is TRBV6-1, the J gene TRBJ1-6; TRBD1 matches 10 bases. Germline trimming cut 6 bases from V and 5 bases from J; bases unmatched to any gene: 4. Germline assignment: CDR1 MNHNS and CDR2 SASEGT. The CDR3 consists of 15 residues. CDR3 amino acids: CASRLDRGDNSPLHF. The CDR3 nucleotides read TGTGCCAGCAGGTTGGACAGGGGGGATAATTCACCCCTCCACTTT.

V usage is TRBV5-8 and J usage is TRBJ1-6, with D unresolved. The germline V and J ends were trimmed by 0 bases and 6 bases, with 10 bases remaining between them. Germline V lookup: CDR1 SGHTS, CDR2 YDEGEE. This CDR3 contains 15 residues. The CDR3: CASSLAGLSNSPLHF. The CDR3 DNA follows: TGTGCCAGCAGCTTGGCCGGGTTGTCTAATTCACCCCTCCACTTT.

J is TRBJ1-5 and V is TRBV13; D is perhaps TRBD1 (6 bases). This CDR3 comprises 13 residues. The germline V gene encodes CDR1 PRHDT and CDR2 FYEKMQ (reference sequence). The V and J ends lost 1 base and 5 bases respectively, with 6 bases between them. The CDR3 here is CASSLDRDQPQHF. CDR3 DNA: TGTGCCAGCAGCTTAGACAGGGATCAGCCCCAGCATTTT.

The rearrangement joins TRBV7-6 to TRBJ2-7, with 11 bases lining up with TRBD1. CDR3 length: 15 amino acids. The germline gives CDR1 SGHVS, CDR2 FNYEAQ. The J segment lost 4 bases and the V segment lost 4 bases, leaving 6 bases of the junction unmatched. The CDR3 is CASSSGTGGGYEQYF. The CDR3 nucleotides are TGTGCCAGCAGCTCCGGGACAGGGGGGGGGTACGAGCAGTACTTC. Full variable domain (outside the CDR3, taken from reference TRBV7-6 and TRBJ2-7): GAGVSQSPRYKVTKRGQDVALRCDPISGHVSLYWYRQALGQGPEFLTYFNYEAQQDKSGLPNDRFSAERPEGSISTLTIQRTEQRDSAMYRCASSSGTGGGYEQYFGPGTRLTVT.

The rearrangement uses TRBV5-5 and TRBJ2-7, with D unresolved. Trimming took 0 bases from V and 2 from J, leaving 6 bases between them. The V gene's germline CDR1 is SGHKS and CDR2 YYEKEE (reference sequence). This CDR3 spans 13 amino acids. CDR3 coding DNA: TGTGCCAGCAGCTTGGATCCTCCCTACGAGCAGTACTTC. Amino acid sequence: CASSLDPPYEQYF.

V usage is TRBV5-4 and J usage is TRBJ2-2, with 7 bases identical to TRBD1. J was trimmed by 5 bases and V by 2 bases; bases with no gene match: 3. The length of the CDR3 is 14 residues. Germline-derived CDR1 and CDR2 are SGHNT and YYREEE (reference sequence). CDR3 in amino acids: CASSFRGRTGELFF. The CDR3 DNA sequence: TGTGCCAGCAGCTTTAGGGGGCGAACCGGGGAGCTGTTTTTT.

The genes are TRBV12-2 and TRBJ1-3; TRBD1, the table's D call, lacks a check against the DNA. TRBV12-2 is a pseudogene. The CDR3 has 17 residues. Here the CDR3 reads CASRFVSGLTSGNTIYF. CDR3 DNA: TGTGCAAGTCGCTTTGTATCAGGTCTTACCTCTGGAAACACCATATATTTT.

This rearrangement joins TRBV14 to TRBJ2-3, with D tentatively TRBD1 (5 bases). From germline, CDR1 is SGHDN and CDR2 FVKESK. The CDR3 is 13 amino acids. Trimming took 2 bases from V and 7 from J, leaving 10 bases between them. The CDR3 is CASSQSRVNTQYF. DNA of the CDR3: TGTGCCAGCAGCCAAAGCAGGGTGAATACGCAGTATTTT. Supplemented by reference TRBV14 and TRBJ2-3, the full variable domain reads EAGVTQFPSHSVIEKGQTVTLRCDPISGHDNLYWYRRVMGKEIKFLLHFVKESKQDESGMPNNRFLAERTGGTYSTLKVQPAELEDSGVYFCASSQSRVNTQYFGPGTRLTVL.

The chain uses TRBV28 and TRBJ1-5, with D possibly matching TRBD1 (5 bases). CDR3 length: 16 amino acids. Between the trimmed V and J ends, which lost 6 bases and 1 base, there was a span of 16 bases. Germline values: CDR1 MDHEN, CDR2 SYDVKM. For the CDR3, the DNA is TGTGCCAGCAGCCCCCAGTTTGGGGCCAGCAATCAGCCCCAGCATTTT. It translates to CASSPQFGASNQPQHF.

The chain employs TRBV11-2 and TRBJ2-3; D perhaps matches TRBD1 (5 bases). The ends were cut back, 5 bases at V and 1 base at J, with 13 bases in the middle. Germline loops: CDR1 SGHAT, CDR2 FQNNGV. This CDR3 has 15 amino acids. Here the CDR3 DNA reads TGTGCCAGCAGCGTAGCAGGGCCGGGCACAGATACGCAGTATTTT. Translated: CASSVAGPGTDTQYF.

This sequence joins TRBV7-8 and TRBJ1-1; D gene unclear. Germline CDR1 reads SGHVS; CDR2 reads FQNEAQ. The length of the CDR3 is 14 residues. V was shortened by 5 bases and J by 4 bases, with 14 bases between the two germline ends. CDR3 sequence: CASSPPSFSTEAFF. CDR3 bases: TGTGCCAGCAGCCCCCCTAGTTTCAGCACTGAAGCTTTCTTT. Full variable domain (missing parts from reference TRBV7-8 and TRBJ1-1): GAGVSQSPRYKVAKRGQDVALRCDPISGHVSLFWYQQALGQGPEFLTYFQNEAQLDKSGLPSDRFFAERPEGSVSTLKIQRTQQEDSAVYLCASSPPSFSTEAFFGQGTRLTVV.

CDR3 in DNA: TGTGCCACCAGCAGAGACCTCTGGAGGGAAGCAGATACGCAGTATTTT. This encodes CATSRDLWREADTQYF. The gene calls are TRBV15 and TRBJ2-3, with a possible D match to TRBD2 (6 bases). The CDR3 totals 16 residues. V was clipped by 0 bases and J by 4 bases, with 14 bases between them. Germline V CDR1 and CDR2: LNHNV, YYDKDF (reference sequence).

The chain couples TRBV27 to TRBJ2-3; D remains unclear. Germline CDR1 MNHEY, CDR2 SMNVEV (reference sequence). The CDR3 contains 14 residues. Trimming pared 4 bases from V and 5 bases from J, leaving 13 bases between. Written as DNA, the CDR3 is TGTGCCAGCAGTTCCGTCAGGTCCGAAGATACGCAGTATTTT. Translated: CASSSVRSEDTQYF.